This T cell receptor beta chain comes out of a study of CD8 T cells in Susac syndrome. Sequencing of TCR beta, carried out with a high-throughput approach, was applied to CD8+ and CD4+ T cells from the blood. The multiple sclerosis control group comprised treatment-naive patients with stable or active relapsing-remitting disease. TEMRA cells were enriched by FACS, while CD8+ and CD4+ T cells were obtained through a negative isolation that was performed magnetically. The CDR3 is 18 residues long. Per the germline V gene, CDR1 is GTSNPN and CDR2 is SVGIG (reference sequence). Trimming shortened V by 2 bases and J by 3 bases, and 25 bases separated the two germline ends. The authors reverse transcribed 0.5 to 1 ug RNA with random hexamers. Coverage of TCR beta CDR3 amplification by immunoSEQ multiplex PCR extended to 54 Vbeta and 13 Jbeta. MiXCR, applied by TCRdb to the immunoSEQ multiplex PCR reads, yields one record per CDR3 protein. The table has approximately 200,000 distinct CDR3 sequences, roughly 95% seen once; the top ten hold 0.093%.

V gene TRBV30 combines with J gene TRBJ1-1; the D gene is possibly TRBD1 (6 bases). Sample: CD4+ T cells from PBMCs. The TCR was taken from a human donor with multiple sclerosis. CDR3 nucleotides: TGTGCCTGGAGTTCGTGGGGTTTAGACAGGTCTCGGGACACTGAAGCTTTCTTT. It codes for CAWSSWGLDRSRDTEAFF.